This TCR beta chain was retrieved from a study of T-cell memory formation after mild COVID-19. Background on the study: TCR clusters were mostly confined to one donor each. Notes on the study in general: Clones contracting across day 15 to 85 had a balanced CD4/CD8 profile; later expanding clones leaned CD4+.

Germline V gene sequence: CDR1 LGHNA, CDR2 YNFKEQ. The CDR3 has 16 amino acids. Trimming removed 0 bases from V and 4 bases from J, with 13 bases in between. This clonotype showed up many times. What it recognizes is unknown. Barcoded TCR alpha and TCR beta cDNA libraries with UMIs came from 5'RACE using constant-segment primers. TCRdb re-called the 5' RACE reads with MiXCR, one entry per CDR3 protein. The data contain about 210,000 distinct CDR3 sequences, more than 9% of them singletons. This receptor was identified in a man younger than 35 who had mild COVID-19 (a few samples of this study predate the infection). Cell type and time point are not known. Sequencing input: PBMCs or a T cell subset sorted from them (not recorded which). J is TRBJ2-1 and V is TRBV4-2; perhaps D is TRBD1 or TRBD2 (6 bases each). CDR3 protein: CASSQDPGAGYNEQFF. Written as DNA, the CDR3 is TGTGCCAGCAGCCAAGATCCGGGGGCAGGGTACAATGAGCAGTTCTTC.